This entry lists 12 T cell receptor beta chains sequenced from one sample in a study of Graves' ophthalmopathy and Graves' hyperthyroidism. The study amplified TCR beta CDR3 regions using RNA transcripts. In the first round, RT-PCR was carried out with HTBI primers, and a multiplex PCR formed the second round. TCRdb reprocessed the multiplex PCR reads via MiXCR and lists one record per CDR3 protein. The table records hundreds of thousands of distinct CDR3 sequences, 15% of them present only once. The sequencing sample was made of peripheral blood. The receptors come from a woman aged 18-29 years with stable Graves' hyperthyroidism.

The chain recombines TRBV12-5 with TRBJ1-5; no definite D call. Trimming took 3 bases from V and 6 from J, leaving 6 bases between them. The CDR3 covers 12 residues. Germline lookup yields CDR1 LGHNT and CDR2 FRNRAP. CDR3 region: CASGFIAQPQHF. In DNA, the CDR3 is TGTGCTAGTGGTTTCATAGCTCAGCCCCAGCATTTT. The variable domain in full, completed from reference TRBV12-5 and TRBJ1-5, reads DARVTQTPRHKVTEMGQEVTMRCQPILGHNTVFWYRQTMMQGLELLAYFRNRAPLDDSGMPKDRFSAEMPDATLATLKIQPSEPRDSAVYFCASGFIAQPQHFGDGTRLSIL.

This clonotype has ten or more counts. The rearrangement links TRBV5-1 to TRBJ2-5; 8 nucleotides match TRBD2. The ends lost 4 bases at V and 4 bases at J; junction bases unmatched: 3. Germline loops: CDR1 SGHRS, CDR2 YFSETQ. The CDR3 loop spans 13 amino acids. CDR3 in amino acids: CASSRSGGETQYF. CDR3 coding DNA: TGCGCCAGCAGCAGGAGCGGGGGAGAGACCCAGTACTTC.

This clonotype came up many times. This chain links TRBV5-1 with TRBJ1-2; 7 bases are shared with TRBD1. Germline lookup yields CDR1 SGHRS and CDR2 YFSETQ. The CDR3 sequence is 14 residues long. J was trimmed by 8 bases and V by 4 bases; bases with no gene match: 11. The CDR3 spells CASSTLQGTSGYTF. CDR3 in DNA: TGCGCCAGCAGCACCCTACAGGGGACTAGCGGCTACACCTTC.

This clonotype was picked up many times. The chain is built from TRBV6-5 and TRBJ1-5; TRBD1 matches 7 bases. V lost 4 bases, J lost 4 bases, and 10 bases stayed unmatched. The CDR3 contains 16 residues. In germline, CDR1 is MNHEY, CDR2 SVGAGI. The CDR3, as DNA: TGTGCCAGCAGTTTGCGGGCGTCCAGGGGGAATCAGCCCCAGCATTTT. Translated: CASSLRASRGNQPQHF.

This clonotype was detected many times. An end of the junction differs from the germline gene, which may be a read error. The V call is TRBV5-1, the J call TRBJ2-5, with 9 nucleotides matching TRBD2. The CDR3 extends over 15 amino acids. CDR1 is SGHRS and CDR2 is YFSETQ in the germline V gene. The CDR3 sequence is CASSISSGVQETQYF. The CDR3 DNA reads TGCGCCAGCAGTATCTCTAGCGGGGTCCAAGAGACGCAGTACTTC.

The V gene is TRBV27, the J gene TRBJ2-5; 11 nucleotides align to TRBD2. CDR3 length: 18 amino acids. Germline V gives CDR1 MNHEY, CDR2 SMNVEV (reference sequence). Trimming removed 2 bases from V and 5 bases from J; junction bases left unmatched: 13. The CDR3 DNA reads as TGTGCCAGCAGTTTAGGCAGGGGCTCCCGGACTAGCGGGGAGACCCAGTACTTC. Translating gives CASSLGRGSRTSGETQYF.

This clonotype was counted ten times or more. A much larger clone lies one base from this, so it may be a read error. The chain couples TRBV12-3 or TRBV12-4 to TRBJ1-1; D gene ambiguous. This CDR3 has 14 residues. V was clipped by 3 bases and J by 0 bases, with 8 bases between them. CDR3 bases: TGTGCCAGCAGTTTTGGAGGGATGAACACTGAAGCTTTCTTT. It specifies CASSFGGMNTEAFF.

In this sample, this clonotype turned up many times. The rearrangement links TRBV9 to TRBJ1-1, with 7 nucleotides matching TRBD1. Germline V gene lookup returns CDR1 SGDLS and CDR2 YYNGEE. The CDR3 is 15 amino acids. After removal of 4 bases from V and 1 base from J, the junction contained 7 bases not matched to a gene. CDR3 sequence: CASSSQGGPNTEAFF. CDR3 DNA sequence: TGTGCCAGCAGCTCCCAGGGGGGCCCGAACACTGAAGCTTTCTTT.

This clonotype was picked up many times. CDR3 bases: TGTGCCAGCAGCTTAGAAGGGGGGCCCCAGCATTTT. Its protein product is CASSLEGGPQHF. This sequence joins TRBV11-2 and TRBJ1-5; a weak D match, TRBD1 (6 bases). Deletions cut 0 bases from V and 9 bases from J, with 6 bases between. Per the germline V gene, CDR1 is SGHAT and CDR2 is FQNNGV. CDR3 length: 12 residues. The full variable domain, with the rest looked up from reference TRBV11-2 and TRBJ1-5, is EAGVAQSPRYKIIEKRQSVAFWCNPISGHATLYWYQQILGQGPKLLIQFQNNGVVDDSQLPKDRFSAERLKGVDSTLKIQPAKLEDSAVYLCASSLEGGPQHFGDGTRLSIL.

With regard to this clonotype: Given a much more abundant clone one base away, this may be a read error. The gene calls are TRBV6-2 or TRBV6-3 and TRBJ2-7; D may match TRBD1 or TRBD2 (6 bases each). Trimming stripped 6 bases from V and 7 bases from J, with 22 bases between. This CDR3 spans 15 amino acids. Per the germline V gene, CDR1 is MNHEY and CDR2 is SVGEGT. This CDR3 is CASRYDGGYRGEQYF. In nucleotides, the CDR3 is TGTGCCAGCAGATACGACGGGGGCTATCGAGGGGAGCAGTACTTC.

In the case of this clonotype: The junction departs from the called germline gene at one end, perhaps through a read error. The chain is built from TRBV2 and TRBJ2-7; a weak D match, TRBD1 (6 bases). The germline V gene has CDR1 SNHLY and CDR2 FYNNEI. The CDR3 is 14 residues long. This CDR3 reads CASIRDISSYDQYF. CDR3 DNA: TGTGCCAGCATCCGGGACATAAGCTCCTACGATCAGTACTTC.

This clonotype was counted many times. V usage is TRBV7-3 and J usage is TRBJ2-5; perhaps D is TRBD1 or TRBD2 (6 bases each). The CDR3 runs 16 residues. Germline CDR1 reads SGHTA; CDR2 reads FQGTGA. V was shortened by 5 bases and J by 2 bases, with 18 bases between the two germline ends. DNA for the CDR3: TGTGCCAGCAGCAAAGGAAGGGGGGATACTCAAGAGACCCAGTACTTC. Its translation is CASSKGRGDTQETQYF.